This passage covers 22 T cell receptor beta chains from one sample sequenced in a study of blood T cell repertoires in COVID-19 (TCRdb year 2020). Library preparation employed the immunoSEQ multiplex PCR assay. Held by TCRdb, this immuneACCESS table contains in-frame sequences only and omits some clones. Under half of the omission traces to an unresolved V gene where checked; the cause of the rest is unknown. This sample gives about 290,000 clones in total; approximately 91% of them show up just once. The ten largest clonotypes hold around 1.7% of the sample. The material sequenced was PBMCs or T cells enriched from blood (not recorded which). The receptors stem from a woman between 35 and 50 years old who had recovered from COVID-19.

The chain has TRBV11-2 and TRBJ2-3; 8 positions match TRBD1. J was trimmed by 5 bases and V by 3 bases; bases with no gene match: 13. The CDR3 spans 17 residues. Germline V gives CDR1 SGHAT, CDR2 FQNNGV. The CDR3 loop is CASSFQPPGGAGDTQYF. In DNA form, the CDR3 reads TGTGCCAGCAGCTTCCAACCCCCAGGGGGCGCGGGAGATACGCAGTATTTT.

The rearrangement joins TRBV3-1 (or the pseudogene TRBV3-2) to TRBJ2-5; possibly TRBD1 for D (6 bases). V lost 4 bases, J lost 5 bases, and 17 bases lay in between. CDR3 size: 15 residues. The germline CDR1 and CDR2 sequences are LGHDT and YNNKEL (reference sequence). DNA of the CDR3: TGTGCCAGCAGCCCTCGGACTGGTGACAGGGAGACCCAGTACTTC. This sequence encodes CASSPRTGDRETQYF.

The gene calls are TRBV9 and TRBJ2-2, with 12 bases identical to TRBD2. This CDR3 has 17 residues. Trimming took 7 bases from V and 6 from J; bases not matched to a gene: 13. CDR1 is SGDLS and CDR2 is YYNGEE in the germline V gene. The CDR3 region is CASSPQRLAGVPGELFF. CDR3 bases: TGTGCCAGCTCCCCCCAGCGACTAGCGGGAGTTCCCGGGGAGCTGTTTTTT.

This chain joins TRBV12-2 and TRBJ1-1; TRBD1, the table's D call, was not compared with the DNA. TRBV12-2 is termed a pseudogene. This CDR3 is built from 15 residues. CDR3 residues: CASRPDLRGGTEAFF. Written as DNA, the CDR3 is TGTGCAAGTCGCCCCGACCTACGAGGGGGCACTGAAGCTTTCTTT.

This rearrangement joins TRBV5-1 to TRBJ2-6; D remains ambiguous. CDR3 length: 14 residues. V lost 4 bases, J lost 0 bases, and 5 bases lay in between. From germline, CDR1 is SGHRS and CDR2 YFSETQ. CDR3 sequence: CASSPTSGANVLTF. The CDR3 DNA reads TGCGCCAGCAGCCCTACCTCTGGGGCCAACGTCCTGACTTTC.

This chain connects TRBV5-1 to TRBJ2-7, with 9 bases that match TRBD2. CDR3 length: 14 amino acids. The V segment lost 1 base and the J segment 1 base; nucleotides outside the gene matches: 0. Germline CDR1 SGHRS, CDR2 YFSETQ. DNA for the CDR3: TGCGCCAGCAGCTTGACTAGCGGGTCCTACGAGCAGTACTTC. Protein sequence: CASSLTSGSYEQYF.

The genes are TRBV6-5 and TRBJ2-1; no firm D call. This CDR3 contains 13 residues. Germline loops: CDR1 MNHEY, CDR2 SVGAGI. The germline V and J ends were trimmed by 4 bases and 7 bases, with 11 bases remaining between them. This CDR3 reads CASSFERRNEQFF. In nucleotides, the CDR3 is TGTGCCAGCAGTTTTGAACGGCGGAATGAGCAGTTCTTC.

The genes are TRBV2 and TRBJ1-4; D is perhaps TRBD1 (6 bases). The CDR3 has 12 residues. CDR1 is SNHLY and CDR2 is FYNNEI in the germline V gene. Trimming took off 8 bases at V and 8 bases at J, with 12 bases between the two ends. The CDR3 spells CASDRNGEKLFF. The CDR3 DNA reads TGTGCCAGCGACAGGAATGGAGAAAAACTGTTTTTT.

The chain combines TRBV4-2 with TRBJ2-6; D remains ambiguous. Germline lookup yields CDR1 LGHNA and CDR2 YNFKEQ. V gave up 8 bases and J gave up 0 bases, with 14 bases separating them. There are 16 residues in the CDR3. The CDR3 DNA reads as TGTGCCAGCGGAGCCTCCTTAAGCTCTGGGGCCAACGTCCTGACTTTC. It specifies CASGASLSSGANVLTF.

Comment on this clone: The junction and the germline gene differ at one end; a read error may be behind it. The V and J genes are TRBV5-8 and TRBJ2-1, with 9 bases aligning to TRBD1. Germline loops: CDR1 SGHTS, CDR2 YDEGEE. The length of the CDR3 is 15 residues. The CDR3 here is CASSLDRGLYNEQFF. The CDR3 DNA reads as TGTGCCAGCAGTTTGGACAGGGGCCTCTACAATGAGCAGTTCTTC.

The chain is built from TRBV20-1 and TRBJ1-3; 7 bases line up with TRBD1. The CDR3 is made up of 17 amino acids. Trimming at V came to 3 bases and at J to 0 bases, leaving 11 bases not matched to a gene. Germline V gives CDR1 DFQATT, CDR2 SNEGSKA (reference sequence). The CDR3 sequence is CSASISGQALSGNTIYF. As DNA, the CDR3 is TGCAGTGCTAGTATATCCGGACAGGCCCTCTCTGGAAACACCATATATTTT.

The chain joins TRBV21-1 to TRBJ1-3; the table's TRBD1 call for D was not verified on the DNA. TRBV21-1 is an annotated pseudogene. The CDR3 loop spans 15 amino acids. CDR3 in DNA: TGTGCCAGCAGCAAAGTAGACAGGGGGGGAAACACCATATATTTT. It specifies CASSKVDRGGNTIYF.

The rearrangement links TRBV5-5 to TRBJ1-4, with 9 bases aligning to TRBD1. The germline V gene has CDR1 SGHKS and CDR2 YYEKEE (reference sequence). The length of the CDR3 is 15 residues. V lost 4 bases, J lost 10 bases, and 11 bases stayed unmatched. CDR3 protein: CASSGIGTGKGKLFF. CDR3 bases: TGTGCCAGCAGCGGCATCGGGACAGGGAAAGGAAAACTGTTTTTT. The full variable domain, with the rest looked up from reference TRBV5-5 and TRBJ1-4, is DAGVTQSPTHLIKTRGQQVTLRCSPISGHKSVSWYQQVLGQGPQFIFQYYEKEERGRGNFPDRFSARQFPNYSSELNVNALLLGDSALYLCASSGIGTGKGKLFFGSGTQLSVL.

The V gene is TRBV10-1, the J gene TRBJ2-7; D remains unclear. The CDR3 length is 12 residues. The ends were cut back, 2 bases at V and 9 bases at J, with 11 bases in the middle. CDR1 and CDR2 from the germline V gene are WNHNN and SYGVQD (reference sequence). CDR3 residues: CASSEGQLGQYF. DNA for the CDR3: TGCGCCAGCAGTGAGGGGCAGCTTGGGCAGTACTTC.

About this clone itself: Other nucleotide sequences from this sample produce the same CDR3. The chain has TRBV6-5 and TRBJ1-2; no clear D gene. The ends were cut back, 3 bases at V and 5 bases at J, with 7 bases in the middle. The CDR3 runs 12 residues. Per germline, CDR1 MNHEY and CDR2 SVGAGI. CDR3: CASSYGSYGYTF. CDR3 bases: TGTGCCAGCAGTTATGGGAGTTATGGCTACACCTTC.

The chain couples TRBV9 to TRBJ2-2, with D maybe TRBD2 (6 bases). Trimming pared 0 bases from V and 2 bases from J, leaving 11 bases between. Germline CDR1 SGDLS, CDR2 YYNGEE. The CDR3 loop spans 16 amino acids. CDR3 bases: TGTGCCAGCAGCGTAGAAGTCGGGGGTAACACCGGGGAGCTGTTTTTT. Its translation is CASSVEVGGNTGELFF.

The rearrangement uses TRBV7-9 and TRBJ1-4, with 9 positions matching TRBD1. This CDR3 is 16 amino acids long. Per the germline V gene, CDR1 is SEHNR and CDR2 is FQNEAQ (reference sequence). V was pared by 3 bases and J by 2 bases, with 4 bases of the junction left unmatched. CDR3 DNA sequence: TGTGCCAGCAGCTTCCCACAGGGGGCGACTAATGAAAAACTGTTTTTT. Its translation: CASSFPQGATNEKLFF. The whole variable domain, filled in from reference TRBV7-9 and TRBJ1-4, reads DTGVSQNPRHKITKRGQNVTFRCDPISEHNRLYWYRQTLGQGPEFLTYFQNEAQLEKSRLLSDRFSAERPKGSFSTLEIQRTEQGDSAMYLCASSFPQGATNEKLFFGSGTQLSVL.

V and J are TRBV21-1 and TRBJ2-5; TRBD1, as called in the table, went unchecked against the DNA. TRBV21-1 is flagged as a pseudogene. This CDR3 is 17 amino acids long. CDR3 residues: CASSINIWTGGNETQYF. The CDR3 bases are TGTGCCAGCAGCATTAATATATGGACAGGGGGCAATGAGACCCAGTACTTC.

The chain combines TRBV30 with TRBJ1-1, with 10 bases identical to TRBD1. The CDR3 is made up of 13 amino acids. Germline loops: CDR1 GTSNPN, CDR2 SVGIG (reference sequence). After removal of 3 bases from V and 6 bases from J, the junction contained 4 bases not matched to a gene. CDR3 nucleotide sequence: TGTGCCTGGAGCTCCGGGACAGGGGCTGAAGCTTTCTTT. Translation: CAWSSGTGAEAFF.

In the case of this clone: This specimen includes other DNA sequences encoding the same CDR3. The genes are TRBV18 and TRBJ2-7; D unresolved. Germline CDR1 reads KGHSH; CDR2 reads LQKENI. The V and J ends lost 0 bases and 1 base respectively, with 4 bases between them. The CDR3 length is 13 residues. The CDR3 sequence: CASSPPSSYEQYF. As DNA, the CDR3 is TGTGCCAGCTCACCACCGAGTTCCTACGAGCAGTACTTC.

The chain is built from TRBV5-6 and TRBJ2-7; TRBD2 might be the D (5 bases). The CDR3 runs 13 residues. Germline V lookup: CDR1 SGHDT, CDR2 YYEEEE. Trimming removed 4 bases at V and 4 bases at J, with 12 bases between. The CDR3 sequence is CASSGRITYEQYF. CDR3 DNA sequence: TGTGCCAGCAGCGGGAGAATAACGTACGAGCAGTACTTC.

CDR3 sequence: CAWSPELGKLGFSNYGYTF. The DNA for the CDR3 is TGTGCCTGGAGTCCCGAGCTGGGGAAACTAGGTTTCAGCAACTATGGCTACACCTTC. V gene TRBV30 combines with J gene TRBJ1-2; D gene uncertain. Trimming stripped 2 bases from V and 2 bases from J, with 27 bases between. CDR3 length equals 19 residues. Germline loops: CDR1 GTSNPN, CDR2 SVGIG (reference sequence).